This TCR beta chain is from a study of blood T cell repertoires in COVID-19. Sequencing used immunoSEQ multiplex PCR; TCRdb keeps in-frame clones, though not all of them. The sample holds 450,000 or so clones, over 75% seen once. Germline loops: CDR1 SGDLS, CDR2 YYNGEE. V was pared by 4 bases and J by 4 bases, with 18 bases between. The CDR3 sequence is 16 residues long. V and J are TRBV9 and TRBJ1-3, with D perhaps matching TRBD1 (5 bases). The clonotype was recovered from a woman in her 40s with COVID-19, enrolled during active disease. Sample: peripheral blood. CDR3 in amino acids: CASSPQPQGGGNTIYF. Here the CDR3 DNA reads TGTGCCAGCAGCCCCCAACCCCAGGGTGGGGGAAACACCATATATTTT. Full variable domain (missing parts from reference TRBV9 and TRBJ1-3): DSGVTQTPKHLITATGQRVTLRCSPRSGDLSVYWYQQSLDQGLQFLIQYYNGEERAKGNILERFSAQQFPDLHSELNLSSLELGDSALYFCASSPQPQGGGNTIYFGEGSWLTVV.